This T cell receptor (beta chain) appears in the sequencing data of a study of control samples from healthy donors and cancer patients. TCRdb's table, derived via immunoSEQ multiplex PCR, lists solely in-frame clones and lacks some. The table includes some 95,000 clones, more than 90% detected once. This CDR3 has 15 residues. In germline, CDR1 is SGHRS, CDR2 YFSETQ. V was trimmed by 5 bases and J by 0 bases, leaving 11 bases between them. The sequence was collected from a human donor in good health. The donor label of this sample is uncertain. The sequencing sample was made of blood. J is TRBJ2-2 and V is TRBV5-1, with D perhaps matching TRBD2 (7 bases). The CDR3 region is CASSGGGPNTGELFF. Written as DNA, the CDR3 is TGCGCCAGCAGTGGCGGGGGCCCGAACACCGGGGAGCTGTTTTTT.